This entry lists 8 T cell receptor beta chains sequenced from one sample in a study of control samples from healthy donors and cancer patients. Clones were sequenced by immunoSEQ multiplex PCR, and TCRdb holds only the in-frame ones, with some missing. The repertoire holds roughly 30,000 clones, with about 85% as singletons. Sequenced: formalin-fixed, paraffin-embedded tissue. The receptors stem from a female donor with melanoma.

This clone was counted once. The chain is built from TRBV5-1 and TRBJ2-2; a possible D gene is TRBD2 (6 bases). The CDR3 loop spans 16 amino acids. With 0 bases removed from V and 4 bases from J, the gap between germline ends came to 13 bases. Germline assignment: CDR1 SGHRS and CDR2 YFSETQ. In nucleotides, the CDR3 is TGCGCCAGCAGCTTGGACGGGAGAGGTTTCACCGGGGAGCTGTTTTTT. Translating gives CASSLDGRGFTGELFF.

The chain uses TRBV19 and TRBJ2-1; 11 positions agree with TRBD2. J was trimmed by 8 bases and V by 6 bases; bases with no gene match: 12. The CDR3 is 16 amino acids. Germline lookup yields CDR1 LNHDA and CDR2 SQIVND (reference sequence). The CDR3, as DNA: TGTGCCAGTAGCTCATTGCAACTAGCGGGAGACTATGAGCAGTTCTTC. As protein: CASSSLQLAGDYEQFF.

With respect to this clone: Its ends do not fully match the called genes, so a read error is possible. The V call is TRBV5-1, the J call TRBJ1-1, with a possible D match to TRBD1 (5 bases). The germline CDR1 and CDR2 sequences are SGHRS and YFSETQ. This CDR3 is 14 amino acids long. The CDR3 is CASSPRWADTETFF. For the CDR3, the DNA is TGCGCCAGCAGCCCAAGGTGGGCGGACACTGAAACTTTCTTT.

In its sample, this clone was seen a few times. This chain joins TRBV7-6 and TRBJ2-3, with 8 bases that match TRBD2. The trim removed 5 bases at V and 0 bases at J, leaving 4 bases unmatched. The germline V gene has CDR1 SGHVS and CDR2 FNYEAQ. This CDR3 is 15 amino acids long. This CDR3 is CASSVIAGSTDTQYF. DNA of the CDR3: TGTGCCAGCAGCGTAATAGCGGGGAGCACAGATACGCAGTATTTT.

The gene calls are TRBV5-1 and TRBJ1-6; 8 nucleotides match TRBD1. V lost 4 bases to trimming and J lost 7 bases; unmatched junction nucleotides: 4. Germline V gives CDR1 SGHRS, CDR2 YFSETQ. The CDR3 sequence is 14 residues long. This CDR3 is CASSQRQGNSPLHF. CDR3 nucleotides: TGCGCCAGCAGCCAGAGACAGGGGAATTCACCCCTCCACTTT.

The chain combines TRBV5-1 with TRBJ1-1, with 7 bases matching TRBD1. V trimming: 2 bases; J trimming: 10 bases; junction bases outside the gene matches: 11. This CDR3 has 14 residues. Germline values: CDR1 SGHRS, CDR2 YFSETQ. Here the CDR3 reads CASSFLGQSQGAFF. The CDR3 bases are TGCGCCAGCAGCTTCCTGGGACAGTCACAAGGAGCTTTCTTT.

The chain links TRBV18 to TRBJ1-1; TRBD1 matches at 7 bases. V was pared by 4 bases and J by 5 bases, with 7 bases of the junction left unmatched. This CDR3 has 14 amino acids. Germline V gene data show CDR1 as KGHSH and CDR2 as LQKENI. CDR3 sequence reads: CASSQLRGETEAFF. DNA of the CDR3: TGTGCCAGCTCACAACTCAGGGGGGAGACTGAAGCTTTCTTT.

The gene calls are TRBV7-9 and TRBJ1-1; D call uncertain. Germline lookup yields CDR1 SEHNR and CDR2 FQNEAQ (reference sequence). CDR3 length: 11 amino acids. The CDR3 here is CVVGNIGEAFF. Here the CDR3 DNA reads TGTGTCGTAGGGAACATTGGTGAAGCTTTCTTT. The variable domain in full, with the rest retrieved from reference TRBV7-9 and TRBJ1-1, is DTGVSQNPRHKITKRGQNVTFRCDPISEHNRLYWYRQTLGQGPEFLTYFQNEAQLEKSRLLSDRFSAERPKGSFSTLEIQRTEQGDSAMYLCVVGNIGEAFFGQGTRLTVV.